Presented here are 10 T cell receptor beta chains from one specimen sequenced in a study of T-cell memory formation after mild COVID-19. Each CDR3 protein is one row after TCRdb ran MiXCR on the 5' RACE reads. The sample consists of hundreds of thousands of distinct CDR3 sequences, 16% of them appearing once. Material: PBMCs or a T cell subset sorted from them (not recorded which). Receptors originate from a man younger than 35 who had mild COVID-19 (a few samples of this study predate the infection). Cell type and time point are not known.

CDR3 residues: CASSPRTGQADTQYF. The CDR3 region has the DNA TGTGCCAGCAGCCCCAGGACAGGGCAAGCAGATACGCAGTATTTT. This chain uses TRBV7-9 with TRBJ2-3, with 8 nucleotides matching TRBD1. Germline V gives CDR1 SEHNR, CDR2 FQNEAQ (reference sequence). This CDR3 is built from 15 residues. Germline trimming cut 5 bases from V and 4 bases from J; bases unmatched to any gene: 8.

This sequence joins TRBV27 and TRBJ2-6, with D uncertain. V lost 7 bases to trimming and J lost 1 base, with 2 bases between them. The length of the CDR3 is 12 residues. The V gene's germline CDR1 is MNHEY and CDR2 SMNVEV (reference sequence). This CDR3 is CASKSGANVLTF. CDR3 nucleotides: TGTGCCAGCAAATCTGGGGCCAACGTCCTGACTTTC.

In this sample, this clonotype turned up a few times. The V call is TRBV6-1, the J call TRBJ1-1; 10 bases match TRBD1. The CDR3 is made up of 14 amino acids. Trimming took 7 bases from V and 5 from J; bases not matched to a gene: 7. CDR1 and CDR2 (germline): MNHNS, SASEGT. The CDR3 loop is CASINDRGLTEAFF. Here the CDR3 DNA reads TGTGCCAGCATTAACGACAGGGGGCTGACTGAAGCTTTCTTT.

This clonotype came up a few times. This rearrangement joins TRBV5-1 to TRBJ2-5; no clear D gene. CDR3 length: 20 amino acids. CDR1 is SGHRS, CDR2 YFSETQ, per germline. Trimming took off 2 bases at V and 5 bases at J, with 31 bases between the two ends. For the CDR3, the DNA is TGCGCCAGCAGCTTACACCCCTGGAGTAGTGGGGTGAAAAGGTCGGAGACCCAGTACTTC. Translating gives CASSLHPWSSGVKRSETQYF.

The chain is built from TRBV3-1 and TRBJ2-1, with D possibly TRBD1 on 6 matching bases. The CDR3 runs 15 residues. Deletions cut 6 bases from V and 4 bases from J, with 16 bases between. CDR1 is LGHDT, CDR2 YNNKEL, per germline (reference sequence). For the CDR3, the DNA is TGTGCCAGCAGAGGGACAACCCGAGCGTACAATGAGCAGTTCTTC. This gives the protein CASRGTTRAYNEQFF.

There are a few counts of this clonotype. The chain employs TRBV4-1 and TRBJ2-5, with D possibly matching TRBD1 (9 bases). Looked up from germline, CDR1 is MGHRA and CDR2 is YSYEKL. The CDR3 is 17 amino acids. Trimming stripped 1 base from V and 2 bases from J, with 17 bases between. The CDR3 here is CASSQAQGAGGQETQYF. The CDR3 coding sequence is TGCGCCAGCAGCCAAGCACAGGGGGCGGGAGGACAAGAGACCCAGTACTTC.

This clonotype was seen a handful of times. V gene TRBV7-6 combines with J gene TRBJ2-1; D uncertain. From germline, CDR1 is SGHVS and CDR2 FNYEAQ. This CDR3 has 16 amino acids. The V and J ends lost 0 bases and 0 bases respectively, with 9 bases between them. The CDR3 sequence is CASSLASESSYNEQFF. As DNA, the CDR3 is TGTGCCAGCAGCTTAGCCTCTGAGAGCTCCTACAATGAGCAGTTCTTC.

This clonotype has at least ten counts. V gene TRBV5-1 combines with J gene TRBJ2-1; 11 bases align to TRBD1. The length of the CDR3 is 14 residues. Germline loops: CDR1 SGHRS, CDR2 YFSETQ. With V trimmed by 3 bases and J by 7 bases, 3 bases remained unmatched. The CDR3 sequence is CASSSGTGGNEQFF. CDR3 in DNA: TGCGCCAGCAGCTCCGGGACAGGGGGTAATGAGCAGTTCTTC.

V is TRBV12-3 or TRBV12-4 and J is TRBJ2-3, with D unclear. With 7 bases removed from V and 1 base from J, the gap between germline ends came to 15 bases. CDR3 size: 15 residues. The CDR3 loop is CASTRFLAGTDTQYF. In DNA form, the CDR3 reads TGTGCCAGCACCCGTTTCCTGGCCGGCACAGATACGCAGTATTTT.

The chain joins TRBV5-1 to TRBJ2-7; D is possibly TRBD1 or TRBD2 (6 bases each). Germline V lookup: CDR1 SGHRS, CDR2 YFSETQ. The length of the CDR3 is 15 residues. Trimming shortened V by 7 bases and J by 5 bases, and 22 bases separated the two germline ends. This CDR3 is CASSPGGGFLHEQYF. The CDR3 nucleotides read TGCGCCAGCTCCCCCGGAGGGGGGTTCTTGCACGAGCAGTACTTC.